The clone carrying this TCR beta chain showed up just once. This entry comes from a study of blood T cell repertoires in COVID-19. Study information: There were acute and convalescent COVID-19 samples, and they came from the United States, Italy and Spain. From T cells, B-cell-depleted T cells, or PBMCs came the material, which was cDNA or gDNA.

Trimming at V came to 6 bases and at J to 6 bases, leaving 11 bases not matched to a gene. Germline V gives CDR1 KGHSH, CDR2 LQKENI. This CDR3 has 16 residues. In the original workflow: Estimates of nucleated cell counts were drawn from the amplification of reference gene primers. Generated by immunoSEQ multiplex PCR, the TCRdb table keeps only in-frame clones and is missing some. D and trimming were read from the DNA, whereas the V and J calls and clone size are those reported in that table. The top ten clones hold approximately 4% of a sample with 200,000 to 250,000 clones, 82% of them seen once. The TCR sequence derives from an elderly woman with acute or convalescent COVID-19. Sequencing was carried out using peripheral blood. The chain has TRBV18 and TRBJ2-7; TRBD2 agrees at 13 bases. This chain's CDR3 is CASSPRLAGGLGEQYF. CDR3 in DNA: TGTGCCAGCTCGCCTCGACTAGCGGGGGGACTTGGCGAGCAGTACTTC.